The rows below give T cell receptor beta chains drawn from one sample of a study of cytomegalovirus exposure and HLA in healthy donors. Measured with immunoSEQ multiplex PCR; TCRdb has only the in-frame clones, and not every one. The sample consists of some 140,000 clones, more than 75% of them appearing once. Sequencing input: PBMCs. The receptor source for this set is a woman aged 40 to 50 in good health and CMV-seropositive. Both conserved end residues are part of each CDR3. A D gene is named only where the DNA matches it firmly. The size of a clone is reported for some rows only, either as once, few or many, or as a class for expanded clones.

-,-,TRBV7-2,TRBJ1-4,TGTGCCAGCAGCCGCGGGGGTGGGAATGAAAAACTGTTTTTT,CASSRGGGNEKLFF
TRBD1,-,TRBV19,TRBJ2-1,TGTGCCAGTAGTATTCCCGGGGACAGGGTCAATGAGCAGTTCTTC,CASSIPGDRVNEQFF
-,-,TRBV7-9,TRBJ2-3,TGTGCCAGCAGCCCATTCTCTGCTAGGGATACGCAGTATTTT,CASSPFSARDTQYF
-,-,TRBV19,TRBJ2-5,TGTGCCAGTAGCCTACCAGGCCTCCGCGTGTACTTC,CASSLPGLRVYF
TRBD1,-,TRBV6-6,TRBJ2-7,TGTGCCAGCAGTTATAACCCCGGGACAGCGTACGAGCAGTACTTC,CASSYNPGTAYEQYF
TRBD2,-,TRBV30,TRBJ2-1,TGTGCCTGGGCCGGGACTAGCGGGAGGGGTATTTACAATGAGCAGTTCTTC,CAWAGTSGRGIYNEQFF
TRBD2,-,TRBV6-4,TRBJ2-7,TGTGCCAGCAGTAGGGTCCGGTTAGGCGGGGGGGACTACGAGCAGTACTTC,CASSRVRLGGGDYEQYF
TRBD2,-,TRBV28,TRBJ2-7,TGTGCCAGCAGTTTTAGCGGGAGTTCCTACGAGCAGTACTTC,CASSFSGSSYEQYF
-,once,TRBV30,TRBJ1-5,TGTGCCTGGAGTGACGGGGGGGGCCAGCCCCAGCATTTT,CAWSDGGGQPQHF
-,-,TRBV6-5,TRBJ1-2,TGTGCCAGCAGTTACTCGGGGGGTTCGAATGGCTACACCTTC,CASSYSGGSNGYTF
-,-,TRBV21-1,TRBJ2-2,TGTGCCAGCAGCCGTAACGGGGAGCTGTTTTTT,CASSRNGELFF
-,few,TRBV29-1,TRBJ1-2,TGCAGCGTTGAAAGGGGGTTCCAGGAATATGGCTACACCTTC,CSVERGFQEYGYTF
-,-,TRBV7-7,TRBJ2-6,TGTGCTAGCAGCCAGGGTTGGGGGGCCAACGTCCTGACTTTC,CASSQGWGANVLTF
TRBD2,-,TRBV2,TRBJ2-5,TGTGCCAGCAGTGATCCCGTACTAGCGGGGGGGGTGGAGACCCAGTACTTC,CASSDPVLAGGVETQYF
TRBD2,-,TRBV11-3,TRBJ2-3,TGTGCCAGCAGCTTAGAGACGATAGCGGGTTCCCGAAGGTATTTT,CASSLETIAGSRRYF
TRBD1,-,TRBV28,TRBJ1-6,TGTGCCAGCAGGGCGGGGACAGGGTGGAATTCACCCCTCCACTTT,CASRAGTGWNSPLHF
TRBD1,-,TRBV11-2,TRBJ1-3,TGTGCCAGCAGCCCCGCCGGGACAGCATATAACACCATATATTTT,CASSPAGTAYNTIYF
-,once,TRBV7-3,TRBJ1-1,TGTGCCAGCAGGCGTACAGGGAGTACGCACACTGAAGCTTTCTTT,CASRRTGSTHTEAFF
TRBD1,-,TRBV18,TRBJ2-2,TGTGCCAGCTCACCACGGGGACAGACGAACACCGGGGAGCTGTTTTTT,CASSPRGQTNTGELFF
TRBD1,-,TRBV30,TRBJ2-5,TGTGCCTGGAGTCTAGACAGGGGGCTTGTTGAGACCCAGTACTTC,CAWSLDRGLVETQYF
-,-,TRBV7-8,TRBJ1-1,TGTGCCAGCAGCTTAAACCACCGGGACACGGGAACTGAAGCTTTCTTT,CASSLNHRDTGTEAFF
TRBD2,-,TRBV9,TRBJ2-2,TGTGCCAGCAGCGTAGCACCGGGCGGGAGCGCCGGGGAGCTGTTTTTT,CASSVAPGGSAGELFF
-,-,TRBV15,TRBJ1-2,TGTGCCACCAGCAGAGGTGACATTAACTATGGCTACACCTTC,CATSRGDINYGYTF
-,-,TRBV18,TRBJ2-3,TGTGCCAGCTCGGGGGGATCCACAGATACGCAGTATTTT,CASSGGSTDTQYF
TRBD1,-,TRBV11-2,TRBJ2-5,TGTGCCAGCAGCTTAGGAGGGACAGGGGGATGGGGGACCCAGTACTTC,CASSLGGTGGWGTQYF
-,-,TRBV9,TRBJ2-3,TGTGCCAGCAGCGTAGCGGGAAGGGGGACAGATACGCAGTATTTT,CASSVAGRGTDTQYF
TRBD2,few,TRBV5-5,TRBJ2-7,TGTGCCAGCAGCGCGGGACTAGCGGACGTCAACGAGCAGTACTTC,CASSAGLADVNEQYF
TRBD2,-,TRBV11-3,TRBJ2-7,TGTGCCAGCCGCGGGCAACGGGAGGGCCACGAGCAGTACTTC,CASRGQREGHEQYF
TRBD2,few,TRBV7-2,TRBJ2-2,TGTGCCAGCAGTTCTCTGGGACTAGCGGGAGTCACCGGGGAGCTGTTTTTT,CASSSLGLAGVTGELFF
-,-,TRBV9,TRBJ2-7,TGTGCCAGCAGCGTCGGACAAAATCCAACCTACGAGCAGTACTTC,CASSVGQNPTYEQYF
TRBD1,-,TRBV5-1,TRBJ2-2,TGCGCCAGCAGCCCAACAGGGGACACCGGGGAGCTGTTTTTT,CASSPTGDTGELFF
TRBD2,-,TRBV29-1,TRBJ2-1,TGCAGCGTGCGGGGACTAGCGGGGATCTACAATGAGCAGTTCTTC,CSVRGLAGIYNEQFF
TRBD1,-,TRBV11-2,TRBJ2-7,TGTGCCAGCAGCCCCCCAGACGGACAGGGATTTTCCTACGAGCAGTACTTC,CASSPPDGQGFSYEQYF
-,few,TRBV5-4,TRBJ2-7,TGTGCCAGCAGCTTCGCAGGGTCCTACGAGCAGTACTTC,CASSFAGSYEQYF
TRBD1,once,TRBV28,TRBJ1-4,TGTGCCAGCGGGCAGGGACAGACCTATGAAAAACTGTTTTTT,CASGQGQTYEKLFF
-,-,TRBV19,TRBJ1-5,TGTGCCAGTTGTTCGGTACCTCCGGGGGGTCAGCCCCAGCATTTT,CASCSVPPGGQPQHF
TRBD1,-,TRBV19,TRBJ2-7,TGTGCCAGTAGTAGGGACAGGGGGTCCGGGCTCTACGAGCAGTACTTC,CASSRDRGSGLYEQYF
-,-,TRBV7-2,TRBJ1-1,TGTGCCAGCAGCTTAGACTACGGAAACACTGAAGCTTTCTTT,CASSLDYGNTEAFF
-,-,TRBV7-9,TRBJ2-7,TGTGCCAGCACCCTGGGGACACGAGTATCCTACGAGCAGTACTTC,CASTLGTRVSYEQYF
-,-,TRBV18,TRBJ1-2,TGTGCCAGCTCACCCAGCCATGTGCCGGGCTATGGCTACACCTTC,CASSPSHVPGYGYTF
TRBD1,-,TRBV10-3,TRBJ1-2,TGTGCCATCAGTGAGCCGGGACAGGGCATGAAAGACTATGGCTACACCTTC,CAISEPGQGMKDYGYTF
-,once,TRBV10-1,TRBJ2-1,TGCGCCAGCAGTGAGTCTTACGGAGGAATCGGGTCCTACAATGAGCAGTTCTTC,CASSESYGGIGSYNEQFF
-,once,TRBV18,TRBJ2-5,TGTGCCAGCTCACCACCTGCGCAAGGGGGTCCCCAGTACTTC,CASSPPAQGGPQYF
TRBD2,-,TRBV30,TRBJ2-1,TGTGCCTACCGGACTAGCGGGTACAATGAGCAGTTCTTC,CAYRTSGYNEQFF
TRBD2,-,TRBV6-1,TRBJ2-1,TGTGCCAGCAGTGAAAGATCAGGACTAGCGGGAGTCTTTTACAATGAGCAGTTCTTC,CASSERSGLAGVFYNEQFF
-,-,TRBV7-9,TRBJ2-1,TGTGCCAGCAGCAGACTCGACAATGAGCAGTTCTTC,CASSRLDNEQFF
TRBD1,once,TRBV6-5,TRBJ2-1,TGTGCCAGCAGTACCACGGACAGGGTGCGGCAGTTCTTC,CASSTTDRVRQFF
TRBD1,-,TRBV28,TRBJ1-2,TGTGCCAGCAGTCCAGGGGGCGGATGGTATGGCTACACCTTC,CASSPGGGWYGYTF
-,-,TRBV7-3,TRBJ1-4,TGTGCCAGCAGCCCCTCGGGGGGTGTTGGTGAAAAACTGTTTTTT,CASSPSGGVGEKLFF
-,-,TRBV20-1,TRBJ2-1,TGCAGCCGGAGTATCTACAATGAGCAGTTCTTC,CSRSIYNEQFF
TRBD2,-,TRBV7-2,TRBJ2-2,TGTGCCAGCAGCGTGAGTGGGAGGGCCACCGGGGAGCTGTTTTTT,CASSVSGRATGELFF
-,once,TRBV6-5,TRBJ1-6,TGTGCCAGCAGTGCCGAGGGCCGGGGATCACCCCTCCACTTT,CASSAEGRGSPLHF
TRBD1,-,TRBV7-2,TRBJ1-2,TGTGCCAGCAGCCCCAGCCAGACAGGGTTTGGCTACACCTTC,CASSPSQTGFGYTF
-,few,TRBV29-1,TRBJ1-1,TGCAGCGTTGAACCCCTTGGAGGGAACACTGAAGCTTTCTTT,CSVEPLGGNTEAFF
-,few,TRBV27,TRBJ1-1,TGTGCCAGCACCCCCCTGGGGGGGTTGAACACTGAAGCTTTCTTT,CASTPLGGLNTEAFF
TRBD2,few,TRBV19,TRBJ2-1,TGTGCCAGTAGTAGAGGACTAGCGGGGTCGCAGTTCTTC,CASSRGLAGSQFF
TRBD2,-,TRBV2,TRBJ2-5,TGTGCCAGCCAGGCCCCGGGACTAGCGGGAGGACGAGGGGAGACCCAGTACTTC,CASQAPGLAGGRGETQYF
TRBD2,once,TRBV7-3,TRBJ2-7,TGTGCCAGCAGCTTAAACGGCCTAGCGGGAGGCCCTCGCGAGCAGTACTTC,CASSLNGLAGGPREQYF
-,-,TRBV10-1,TRBJ2-1,TGCGCCAGCAGTGAGGGCGGAGGGATCTTCGCTGAGCAGTTCTTC,CASSEGGGIFAEQFF